The clone carrying this TCR beta chain was detected a few times. Its antigen is currently unknown. The source of the sample is a study of beta chain features in type 1 diabetes. General observations from the study: For type 1 diabetes patients, VDJ junctions showed fewer insertions and more deletions. Among all four CD4+ subsets, Type 1 diabetes patients had TCRB CDR3s that were moderately but significantly shorter.

V shed 4 bases and J shed 4 bases, with 17 bases lying between them. Germline CDR1 and CDR2: SEHNR and FQNEAQ (reference sequence). The CDR3 contains 15 residues. All of the isolated RNA was reverse transcribed, so expressed TCRB transcripts were sequenced. The assay was immunoSEQ multiplex PCR, and TCRdb's table has in-frame clones only and misses some. The data show 680,000 or so clones, with 13% seen just once and around 0.022% held by the top ten. The rearrangement joins TRBV7-9 to TRBJ2-7; tentatively, D is TRBD2 (7 bases). Input material: naive CD4+ T cells from blood. This clonotype was sampled from a young man with type 1 diabetes. The CDR3, as DNA: TGTGCCAGCAGCTCCCCTGAGGGGGGGGAGTACGAGCAGTACTTC. Amino acid sequence: CASSSPEGGEYEQYF.